The 27 T cell receptor beta chains reported below all come from one sample, sequenced in a study of T-cell reconstitution after alpha-beta-depleted transplantation in children. Unique molecular identifiers were incorporated into the prepared TCRbeta library. TCRdb itself ran the PCR reads through MiXCR, one entry per CDR3 protein. The sample lists 450,000 to 600,000 distinct CDR3 sequences; around 20% were seen once. The sequenced sample was PBMCs from the stem cell graft donor, obtained from the stem cell graft. The source of these receptors is a human donor who donated a stem cell graft to a child with acute lymphoblastic leukemia.

This clonotype was seen a handful of times. The chain employs TRBV4-2 and TRBJ2-3; the match to TRBD2 covers 12 bases. In germline, CDR1 is LGHNA, CDR2 YNFKEQ. This CDR3 has 19 residues. V lost 0 bases, J lost 6 bases, and 13 bases stayed unmatched. CDR3 in DNA: TGTGCCAGCAGCCAAGATCCTAGGACTAGCGGGGTCACCCGGGATACGCAGTATTTT. Protein sequence: CASSQDPRTSGVTRDTQYF.

This rearrangement joins TRBV14 to TRBJ2-3, with a weak D call TRBD1 (6 bases). CDR3 size: 14 residues. V was trimmed by 2 bases and J by 4 bases, leaving 10 bases between them. CDR1 and CDR2 from the germline V gene are SGHDN and FVKESK. The CDR3 DNA follows: TGTGCCAGCAGCCAAATCCAGGGGCCAGATACGCAGTATTTT. This translates into CASSQIQGPDTQYF.

This clonotype was recorded a few times. The V call is TRBV18, the J call TRBJ1-1; D unresolved. Germline V gives CDR1 KGHSH, CDR2 LQKENI. Trimming removed 2 bases at V and 0 bases at J, with 7 bases between. CDR3 length: 14 residues. The CDR3 region has the DNA TGTGCCAGCTCACCAGGAGTTGTGAACACTGAAGCTTTCTTT. Amino acids: CASSPGVVNTEAFF.

This chain connects TRBV30 to TRBJ1-1; 7 nucleotides agree with TRBD1. The germline gives CDR1 GTSNPN, CDR2 SVGIG (reference sequence). The V gene end was trimmed by 2 bases and the J gene end by 3 bases; junction bases not matched to a gene: 3. The CDR3 contains 13 residues. The CDR3: CAWSWQGDTEAFF. CDR3 nucleotide sequence: TGTGCCTGGAGTTGGCAGGGGGACACTGAAGCTTTCTTT.

The J gene is TRBJ1-5, the V gene TRBV19, with D possibly matching TRBD1 (6 bases). The CDR3 loop spans 13 amino acids. Germline CDR1 LNHDA, CDR2 SQIVND (reference sequence). The V end was cut by 4 bases, the J end by 7 bases, with 11 bases between. The CDR3 sequence: CASSRQAEQPQHF. As DNA, the CDR3 is TGTGCCAGTAGTAGACAGGCCGAACAGCCCCAGCATTTT. The entire variable domain, with the rest obtained from reference TRBV19 and TRBJ1-5, is as follows: DGGITQSPKYLFRKEGQNVTLSCEQNLNHDAMYWYRQDPGQGLRLIYYSQIVNDFQKGDIAEGYSVSREKKESFPLTVTSAQKNPTAFYLCASSRQAEQPQHFGDGTRLSIL.

The chain links TRBV18 to TRBJ2-1; 10 bases align to TRBD2. CDR1 is KGHSH and CDR2 is LQKENI in the germline V gene. The CDR3 loop spans 16 amino acids. V lost 5 bases, J lost 8 bases, and 12 bases stayed unmatched. The CDR3 nucleotides read TGTGCCAGCTCAGGATCACTTAGCGGGAGGTCGCATGAGCAGTTCTTC. The encoded protein is CASSGSLSGRSHEQFF.

This clonotype was seen a few times. This chain uses TRBV20-1 with TRBJ2-1; D possibly corresponds to TRBD2 (5 bases). The CDR3 is made up of 15 amino acids. Trimming shortened V by 5 bases and J by 6 bases, and 20 bases separated the two germline ends. Germline loops: CDR1 DFQATT, CDR2 SNEGSKA (reference sequence). CDR3 protein: CSARRHTERSNEQFF. The DNA of the CDR3 is TGCAGTGCTCGCCGCCACACAGAGCGGAGCAATGAGCAGTTCTTC.

This clonotype turned up a few times. The V gene is TRBV20-1, the J gene TRBJ1-1; no clear D. Trimming took off 1 base at V and 3 bases at J, with 12 bases between the two ends. The length of the CDR3 is 14 residues. Germline V gives CDR1 DFQATT, CDR2 SNEGSKA (reference sequence). The CDR3, as DNA: TGCAGTGCTAGAGCGGTGGGTCGGCACACTGAAGCTTTCTTT. Residues: CSARAVGRHTEAFF.

This clonotype occurred many times. This sequence joins TRBV5-1 and TRBJ2-7; 9 bases line up with TRBD2. The CDR3 is 17 residues long. The germline gives CDR1 SGHRS, CDR2 YFSETQ. Losses at the gene ends were 2 bases for V and 0 bases for J; bases not matched to a gene: 9. CDR3 sequence (DNA): TGCGCCAGCAGCTTTGGGGTAACTAGCGGGTACTCCTACGAGCAGTACTTC. Translation: CASSFGVTSGYSYEQYF.

The chain has TRBV27 and TRBJ2-7; D gene ambiguous. CDR1 is MNHEY and CDR2 is SMNVEV in the germline V gene (reference sequence). V lost 0 bases and J 7 bases, leaving 13 bases between the germline ends. The CDR3 is made up of 14 amino acids. The CDR3 nucleotides are TGTGCCAGCAGTTTATCCGGACGTCAGAATGAGCAGTACTTC. It encodes CASSLSGRQNEQYF.

This clonotype was observed a few times. V is TRBV5-1 and J is TRBJ1-2; maybe TRBD1 (5 bases). V lost 2 bases and J lost 3, with 8 bases in between. Germline CDR1 reads SGHRS; CDR2 reads YFSETQ. This CDR3 is built from 13 residues. CDR3 sequence reads: CASSLSTDYGYTF. The CDR3 DNA follows: TGCGCCAGCAGCTTATCGACAGACTATGGCTACACCTTC.

This clonotype showed up just a few times. J is TRBJ2-2 and V is TRBV5-1, with D unresolved. CDR1 and CDR2 from the germline V gene are SGHRS and YFSETQ. The CDR3 is 15 amino acids. The germline V and J ends were trimmed by 0 bases and 0 bases, with 6 bases remaining between them. CDR3 coding DNA: TGCGCCAGCAGCTTGGTCATAGCGAACACCGGGGAGCTGTTTTTT. It yields the protein CASSLVIANTGELFF.

This clonotype was seen a handful of times. The chain has TRBV5-1 and TRBJ1-2; tentative D call: TRBD1 (5 bases). CDR1 and CDR2 from the germline V gene are SGHRS and YFSETQ. This CDR3 region has 15 residues. V was trimmed by 0 bases and J by 4 bases, leaving 13 bases between them. The CDR3 nucleotides read TGCGCCAGCAGCTTGGAGGGGACGGCAAGCTATGGCTACACCTTC. Residues: CASSLEGTASYGYTF.

This clonotype was counted only a few times. The rearrangement links TRBV19 to TRBJ1-1; TRBD1 might be the D (5 bases). Germline-derived CDR1 and CDR2 are LNHDA and SQIVND (reference sequence). V shed 5 bases and J shed 4 bases, with 14 bases lying between them. CDR3 length: 14 residues. DNA of the CDR3: TGTGCCAGTAGTGCCCGGGACCTGCGCACTGAAGCTTTCTTT. Its protein product is CASSARDLRTEAFF.

This sequence joins TRBV20-1 and TRBJ2-1; 8 bases fit TRBD2. Trimming at V came to 6 bases and at J to 4 bases, leaving 8 bases not matched to a gene. Germline loops: CDR1 DFQATT, CDR2 SNEGSKA (reference sequence). The CDR3 length is 14 residues. The CDR3 spells CSATAEREYNEQFF. CDR3 sequence (DNA): TGCAGTGCCACGGCGGAGCGGGAGTACAATGAGCAGTTCTTC.

The chain combines TRBV29-1 with TRBJ2-3; tentative D call: TRBD2 (6 bases). V was clipped by 4 bases and J by 0 bases, with 8 bases between them. In germline, CDR1 is SQVTM, CDR2 ANQGSEA. CDR3 length equals 13 residues. The CDR3 DNA reads as TGCAGCGTTGCCGGGACTAGCACAGATACGCAGTATTTT. Translation: CSVAGTSTDTQYF.

This chain connects TRBV12-3 or TRBV12-4 to TRBJ2-1; D is unclear. Trimming left V 4 bases short and J 5 bases short, with 18 bases between. CDR3 size: 16 residues. CDR3 bases: TGTGCCAGCAGTTCGGCACTGGCGCCGTCAAACAATGAGCAGTTCTTC. The encoded protein is CASSSALAPSNNEQFF.

The CDR3 coding sequence is TGTGCCAGCAGCTCCCTAGGACCTGAAGCTTTCTTT. The encoded protein is CASSSLGPEAFF. The J gene is TRBJ1-1, the V gene TRBV5-6, with no clear D. Trimming removed 3 bases from V and 6 bases from J, with 9 bases in between. Per germline, CDR1 SGHDT and CDR2 YYEEEE. The CDR3 is 12 amino acids.

This sequence joins TRBV12-3 or TRBV12-4 and TRBJ2-7, with D possibly TRBD2 on 6 matching bases. Trimming took 1 base from V and 6 from J, leaving 10 bases between them. CDR3 length equals 13 residues. CDR3 residues: CASSLGPGVEQYF. As DNA, the CDR3 is TGTGCCAGCAGTTTAGGTCCGGGGGTCGAGCAGTACTTC.

The sample holds a few counts of this clonotype. The chain couples TRBV27 to TRBJ1-2, with a tentative D call TRBD1 (5 bases). The CDR3 loop spans 14 amino acids. Germline values: CDR1 MNHEY, CDR2 SMNVEV (reference sequence). With 1 base removed from V and 5 bases from J, the gap between germline ends came to 11 bases. The CDR3 here is CASSLLRGGYGYTF. DNA of the CDR3: TGTGCCAGCAGTTTATTGAGGGGCGGGTATGGCTACACCTTC.

This clonotype was seen more than once but under ten times. This chain uses TRBV30 with TRBJ2-7, with TRBD1 matching 8 bases. Germline V CDR1 and CDR2: GTSNPN, SVGIG (reference sequence). V lost 0 bases and J lost 7; bases outside the gene matches: 5. The CDR3 runs 13 residues. The CDR3 sequence is CAWSVQGAKEQYF. CDR3 DNA: TGTGCCTGGAGTGTCCAGGGGGCAAAAGAGCAGTACTTC.

This clonotype was detected a few times. The gene calls are TRBV10-3 and TRBJ2-1, with no clear D. V was clipped by 0 bases and J by 7 bases, with 13 bases between them. The CDR3 sequence is 15 residues long. Germline CDR1 is ENHRY and CDR2 is SYGVKD. As DNA, the CDR3 is TGTGCCATCAGTGAGTCGAGCGTATTAACGAATGAGCAGTTCTTC. Translation gives CAISESSVLTNEQFF.

V gene TRBV5-1 combines with J gene TRBJ2-2; D may correspond to TRBD1 or TRBD2 (5 bases each). From germline, CDR1 is SGHRS and CDR2 YFSETQ. The CDR3 has 13 residues. V gave up 0 bases and J gave up 7 bases, with 7 bases separating them. The CDR3 spells CASSLVGDGELFF. The CDR3 bases are TGCGCCAGCAGCTTGGTGGGGGACGGGGAGCTGTTTTTT.

Only a few counts were recorded for this clonotype. The chain joins TRBV29-1 to TRBJ1-4, with 9 bases lining up with TRBD1. CDR3 length: 13 amino acids. Germline loops: CDR1 SQVTM, CDR2 ANQGSEA. J gave up 11 bases and V 4 bases, and 8 bases lay outside the gene matches. The CDR3 sequence: CSVALQGARKLFF. The CDR3 nucleotides read TGCAGCGTTGCTTTACAGGGGGCTCGGAAACTGTTTTTT.

The chain couples TRBV20-1 to TRBJ2-7; 9 bases are shared with TRBD1. V shed 2 bases, J shed 3 bases, and the junction held 5 bases outside the gene matches. This CDR3 region has 14 residues. Germline V gene sequence: CDR1 DFQATT, CDR2 SNEGSKA (reference sequence). The DNA for the CDR3 is TGCAGTGCTAGACCGGGACAGGGCCACTACGAGCAGTACTTC. Translation gives CSARPGQGHYEQYF.

Here the CDR3 reads CSARDKVPGVNQPQHF. CDR3 coding DNA: TGCAGTGCTAGAGATAAAGTGCCAGGAGTGAATCAGCCCCAGCATTTT. The rearrangement joins TRBV20-1 to TRBJ1-5; D gene unclear. Trimming removed 0 bases from V and 4 bases from J, with 16 bases in between. This CDR3 has 16 amino acids. Germline V gene data show CDR1 as DFQATT and CDR2 as SNEGSKA (reference sequence).

This clonotype was observed many times. This sequence joins TRBV5-1 and TRBJ2-3; 7 bases are shared with TRBD2. V shed 6 bases and J 0 bases; nucleotides not matched to a gene: 4. This CDR3 has 14 amino acids. Looked up from germline, CDR1 is SGHRS and CDR2 is YFSETQ. Here the CDR3 reads CASNLAVSTDTQYF. DNA for the CDR3: TGCGCCAGCAACCTAGCGGTGAGCACAGATACGCAGTATTTT.